The next 11 T cell receptor beta chains were all read from a single sample in a study of T cell responses to AZD1222 COVID-19 vaccine. Profiled with immunoSEQ multiplex PCR; TCRdb holds only in-frame clones, not every one. The sample carries approximately 130,000 clones, approximately 93% recorded once. The material was peripheral blood, obtained on day 0 of AZD1222 vaccination. The receptors come from an adult in good health.

V gene TRBV4-1 combines with J gene TRBJ1-2; 9 bases are a match to TRBD1. The CDR3 extends over 17 amino acids. J lost 5 bases, V lost 1 base, and 11 bases had no gene match. The germline V gene has CDR1 MGHRA and CDR2 YSYEKL. CDR3 protein: CASSQVLRDRGEYGYTF. In DNA, the CDR3 is TGCGCCAGCAGCCAAGTTCTGAGAGACAGGGGGGAGTATGGCTACACCTTC.

This clone was seen only once. The rearrangement joins TRBV9 to TRBJ1-1, with D perhaps matching TRBD1 (5 bases). Germline CDR1 reads SGDLS; CDR2 reads YYNGEE. The CDR3 is 13 residues long. V was clipped by 3 bases and J by 5 bases, with 11 bases between them. The CDR3 sequence is CASSGDGRTEAFF. The DNA of the CDR3 is TGTGCCAGCAGCGGGGACGGCAGGACTGAAGCTTTCTTT.

The chain combines TRBV18 with TRBJ2-2; 12 positions match TRBD2. The V gene end was trimmed by 4 bases and the J gene end by 0 bases; junction bases not matched to a gene: 9. The CDR3 contains 19 residues. Germline-derived CDR1 and CDR2 are KGHSH and LQKENI. In DNA form, the CDR3 reads TGTGCCAGCTCACGGTTTGGACTAGCGGGGAACACGAACACCGGGGAGCTGTTTTTT. It specifies CASSRFGLAGNTNTGELFF. The complete variable domain, with remaining parts taken from reference TRBV18 and TRBJ2-2, reads NAGVMQNPRHLVRRRGQEARLRCSPMKGHSHVYWYRQLPEEGLKFMVYLQKENIIDESGMPKERFSAEFPKEGPSILRIQQVVRGDSAAYFCASSRFGLAGNTNTGELFFGEGSRLTVL.

The V call is TRBV14, the J call TRBJ1-1; D uncertain. The germline gives CDR1 SGHDN, CDR2 FVKESK. This CDR3 contains 17 residues. Trimming cost V 0 bases and J 5 bases, with 19 bases left between them. The DNA of the CDR3 is TGTGCCAGCAGCCAAGACCCCGCGGGAGGGTTGGTTACTGAAGCTTTCTTT. It translates to CASSQDPAGGLVTEAFF.

The V and J genes are TRBV7-2 and TRBJ2-7, with D uncertain. Per germline, CDR1 SGHTA and CDR2 FQGNSA. This CDR3 is built from 14 residues. V was pared by 2 bases and J by 6 bases, with 14 bases between. This CDR3 is CASSLTRRLGEQYF. The CDR3 nucleotides read TGTGCCAGCAGCTTAACCCGACGTCTGGGCGAGCAGTACTTC.

The chain carries TRBV6-1 and TRBJ1-3, with D maybe TRBD1 (6 bases). Between the trimmed V and J ends, which lost 3 bases and 0 bases, there was a span of 9 bases. Germline V gene data show CDR1 as MNHNS and CDR2 as SASEGT. The CDR3 is 15 residues long. The CDR3, as DNA: TGTGCCAGCAGTGACACAGGGACCTCTGGAAACACCATATATTTT. Protein: CASSDTGTSGNTIYF.

V usage is TRBV19 and J usage is TRBJ2-7; the D gene is possibly TRBD2 (5 bases). The CDR3 totals 14 residues. CDR1 and CDR2 from the germline V gene are LNHDA and SQIVND (reference sequence). With 7 bases removed from V and 6 bases from J, the gap between germline ends came to 19 bases. CDR3 nucleotides: TGTGCCAGTACTTTCGGGCACGGGGATCCCGAGCAGTACTTC. Its protein is CASTFGHGDPEQYF.

V gene TRBV11-2 combines with J gene TRBJ1-3, with D unclear. CDR1 and CDR2 from the germline V gene are SGHAT and FQNNGV. The length of the CDR3 is 14 residues. Trimming stripped 1 base from V and 2 bases from J, with 6 bases between. The CDR3 DNA sequence: TGTGCCAGCAGCTTAGCTCCGGCTGGAAACACCATATATTTT. Its protein product is CASSLAPAGNTIYF.

The gene calls are TRBV18 and TRBJ2-1; D not resolved. The ends were cut back, 2 bases at V and 0 bases at J, with 8 bases in the middle. The CDR3 sequence is 15 residues long. Per germline, CDR1 KGHSH and CDR2 LQKENI. The CDR3 nucleotides are TGTGCCAGCTCACCAACCACGGCCTCCTACAATGAGCAGTTCTTC. This codes for CASSPTTASYNEQFF. Full variable domain (outside the CDR3, taken from reference TRBV18 and TRBJ2-1): NAGVMQNPRHLVRRRGQEARLRCSPMKGHSHVYWYRQLPEEGLKFMVYLQKENIIDESGMPKERFSAEFPKEGPSILRIQQVVRGDSAAYFCASSPTTASYNEQFFGPGTRLTVL.

This chain links TRBV9 with TRBJ2-3; 13 bases fit TRBD2. This CDR3 has 17 residues. The germline V gene encodes CDR1 SGDLS and CDR2 YYNGEE. Trimming cost V 3 bases and J 7 bases; bases outside gene matches: 11. CDR3 nucleotides: TGTGCCAGCAGCGGGTGGGAACTAGCGGGGGGGCCTTATACGCAGTATTTT. Translation gives CASSGWELAGGPYTQYF.

The chain carries TRBV6-5 and TRBJ2-5; TRBD1 matches at 9 bases. The V segment lost 0 bases and the J segment 5 bases; nucleotides outside the gene matches: 7. Germline V lookup: CDR1 MNHEY, CDR2 SVGAGI. The CDR3 has 16 residues. The CDR3 DNA reads as TGTGCCAGCAGTTACTCGAGGACAGGGGTCGGGGAGACCCAGTACTTC. As protein: CASSYSRTGVGETQYF.